The present entry profiles one TCR beta chain with its context. The data belong to a study of OX40 agonist ivuxolimab in advanced cancers. In the study overall: Ivuxolimab, an agonistic anti-OX40 (CD134) antibody, was given to patients.

TCRdb's copy holds only in-frame clones and misses some; the assay was immunoSEQ multiplex PCR. This table holds roughly 38,000 clones, 74% found once. CDR3 length: 14 residues. Germline loops: CDR1 LNHNV, CDR2 YYDKDF (reference sequence). J was trimmed by 1 base and V by 6 bases; bases with no gene match: 5. This chain links TRBV15 with TRBJ1-1, with 7 bases that match TRBD1. This clonotype was obtained from an adult with an advanced solid tumor such as melanoma, head and neck, liver or kidney cancer. This specimen consisted of CD4+ or CD8+ T cells sorted from blood, obtained in a trial of the OX40 agonist ivuxolimab. The CDR3 loop reads CATSAGGRNTEAFF. As DNA, the CDR3 is TGTGCCACCAGTGCAGGGGGGAGGAACACTGAAGCTTTCTTT.